This T cell receptor (beta chain) derives from a study of blood T cell repertoires in COVID-19. Across the study: The United States, Italy and Spain were the sources of the acute and convalescent COVID-19 samples. T cells, B-cell-depleted T cells, or PBMCs provided the cDNA or gDNA that served as material.

Authors' analysis steps: Reference gene primer amplification gave nucleated cell count estimates. Data came from immunoSEQ multiplex PCR; TCRdb stores just in-frame clones and leaves some out. The V and J calls and the clone size are those of that table, but D and trimming were determined from the DNA. Counted here are about 410,000 clones, 80% to 90% occurring once; the ten biggest clones make up 1.4% to 1.5%. Per the germline V gene, CDR1 is MNHEY and CDR2 is SMNVEV (reference sequence). This CDR3 has 17 amino acids. V dropped 7 bases and J dropped 0 bases, with 19 bases sitting between them. V usage is TRBV27 and J usage is TRBJ1-3, with D possibly matching TRBD1 (5 bases). This TCR derives from a woman in her 30s with active or convalescent COVID-19. Sequenced input: peripheral blood. In DNA form, the CDR3 reads TGTGCCAGCACCTACCCGGGACTTGCGAGCTCTGGAAACACCATATATTTT. Translating gives CASTYPGLASSGNTIYF.